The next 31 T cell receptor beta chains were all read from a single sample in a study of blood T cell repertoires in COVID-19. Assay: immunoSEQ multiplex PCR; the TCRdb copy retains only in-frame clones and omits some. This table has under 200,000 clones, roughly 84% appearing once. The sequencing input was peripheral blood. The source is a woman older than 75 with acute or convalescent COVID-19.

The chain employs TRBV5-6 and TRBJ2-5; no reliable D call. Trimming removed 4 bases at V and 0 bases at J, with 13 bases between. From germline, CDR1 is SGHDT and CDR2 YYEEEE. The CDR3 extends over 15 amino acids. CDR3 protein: CASSLRTTYQETQYF. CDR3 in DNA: TGTGCCAGCAGCCTGCGAACTACCTACCAAGAGACCCAGTACTTC.

CDR3 sequence: CASSFGRLTTYF. The CDR3 DNA is TGTGCCAGCAGCTTCGGACGGTTGACTACATACTTC. The J gene is TRBJ2-7, the V gene TRBV5-6, with a weak D call TRBD2 (5 bases). Trimming left V 2 bases short and J 13 bases short, with 16 bases between. The CDR3 is 12 amino acids. CDR1 SGHDT and CDR2 YYEEEE come from the germline V gene.

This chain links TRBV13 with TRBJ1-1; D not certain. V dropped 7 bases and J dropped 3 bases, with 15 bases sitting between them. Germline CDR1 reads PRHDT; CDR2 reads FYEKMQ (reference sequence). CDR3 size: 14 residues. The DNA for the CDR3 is TGTGCCAGCAACCCGGCGGGTGGGGACACTGAAGCTTTCTTT. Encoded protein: CASNPAGGDTEAFF.

The CDR3 loop reads CASSGLAGGLGETQYF. DNA for the CDR3: TGTGCCAGCAGTGGACTAGCGGGAGGGCTAGGAGAGACCCAGTACTTC. The chain uses TRBV2 and TRBJ2-5; 14 nucleotides line up with TRBD2. The CDR3 sequence is 16 residues long. The V gene end was trimmed by 4 bases and the J gene end by 4 bases; junction bases not matched to a gene: 5. The V gene's germline CDR1 is SNHLY and CDR2 FYNNEI.

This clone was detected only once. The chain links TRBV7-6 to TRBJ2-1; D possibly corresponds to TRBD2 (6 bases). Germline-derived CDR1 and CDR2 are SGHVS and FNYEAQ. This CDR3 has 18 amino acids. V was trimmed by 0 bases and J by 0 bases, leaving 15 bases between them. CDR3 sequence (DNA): TGTGCCAGCAGCTTAGCGTTAGGGGTAGCGGACTCCTACAATGAGCAGTTCTTC. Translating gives CASSLALGVADSYNEQFF.

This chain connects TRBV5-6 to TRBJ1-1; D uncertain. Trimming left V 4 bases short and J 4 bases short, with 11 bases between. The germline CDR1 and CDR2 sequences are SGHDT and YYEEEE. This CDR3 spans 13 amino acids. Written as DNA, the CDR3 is TGTGCCAGCAGCCGAGAGGTGGGCACTGAAGCTTTCTTT. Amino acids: CASSREVGTEAFF.

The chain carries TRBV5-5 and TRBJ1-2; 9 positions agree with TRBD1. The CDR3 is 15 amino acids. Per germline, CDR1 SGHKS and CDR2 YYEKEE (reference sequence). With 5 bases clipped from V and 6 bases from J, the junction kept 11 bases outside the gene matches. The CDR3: CASSPPGQGVDGYTF. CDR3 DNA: TGTGCCAGCAGTCCACCGGGACAGGGTGTAGATGGCTACACCTTC.

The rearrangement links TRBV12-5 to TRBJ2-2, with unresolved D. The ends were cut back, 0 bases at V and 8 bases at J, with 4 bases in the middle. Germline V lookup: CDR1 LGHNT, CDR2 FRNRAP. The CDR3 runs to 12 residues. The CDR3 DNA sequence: TGTGCTAGTGGTTTGGTACTTGGGGAGCTGTTTTTT. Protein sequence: CASGLVLGELFF.

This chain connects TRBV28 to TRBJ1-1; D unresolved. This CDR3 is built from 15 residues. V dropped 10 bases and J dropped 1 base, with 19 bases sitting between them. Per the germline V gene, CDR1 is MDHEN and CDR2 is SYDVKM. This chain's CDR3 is CATSYPTGENTEAFF. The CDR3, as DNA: TGTGCCACCAGCTACCCCACGGGAGAGAACACTGAAGCTTTCTTT. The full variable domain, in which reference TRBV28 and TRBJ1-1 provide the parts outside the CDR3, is DVKVTQSSRYLVKRTGEKVFLECVQDMDHENMFWYRQDPGLGLRLIYFSYDVKMKEKGDIPEGYSVSREKKERFSLILESASTNQTSMYLCATSYPTGENTEAFFGQGTRLTVV.

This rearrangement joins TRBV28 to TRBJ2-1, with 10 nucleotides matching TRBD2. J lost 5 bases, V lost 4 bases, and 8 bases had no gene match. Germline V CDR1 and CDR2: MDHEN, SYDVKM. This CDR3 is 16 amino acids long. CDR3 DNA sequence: TGTGCCAGCAGTTGGGCCCGACTAGCGGGTAACAATGAGCAGTTCTTC. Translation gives CASSWARLAGNNEQFF.

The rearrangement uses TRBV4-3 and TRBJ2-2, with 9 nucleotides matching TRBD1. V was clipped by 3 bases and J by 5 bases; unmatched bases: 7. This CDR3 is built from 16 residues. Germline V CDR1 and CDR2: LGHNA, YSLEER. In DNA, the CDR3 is TGCGCCAGCAGCCAGAATCCGGGACAGGGTACCGGGGAGCTGTTTTTT. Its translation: CASSQNPGQGTGELFF.

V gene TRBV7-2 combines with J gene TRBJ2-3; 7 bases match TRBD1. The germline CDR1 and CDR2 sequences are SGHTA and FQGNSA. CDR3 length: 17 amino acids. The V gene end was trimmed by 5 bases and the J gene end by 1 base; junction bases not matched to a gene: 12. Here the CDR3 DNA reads TGTGCCAGCAGCCACCCGGGACAGCTTAGCCGCACAGATACGCAGTATTTT. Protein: CASSHPGQLSRTDTQYF.

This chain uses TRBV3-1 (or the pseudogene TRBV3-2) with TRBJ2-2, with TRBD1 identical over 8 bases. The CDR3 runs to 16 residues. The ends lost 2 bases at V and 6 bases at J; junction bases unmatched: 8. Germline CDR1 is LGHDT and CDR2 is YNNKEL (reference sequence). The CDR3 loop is CASSQQTGQGPGELFF. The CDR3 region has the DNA TGTGCCAGCAGCCAACAAACCGGACAGGGCCCCGGGGAGCTGTTTTTT.

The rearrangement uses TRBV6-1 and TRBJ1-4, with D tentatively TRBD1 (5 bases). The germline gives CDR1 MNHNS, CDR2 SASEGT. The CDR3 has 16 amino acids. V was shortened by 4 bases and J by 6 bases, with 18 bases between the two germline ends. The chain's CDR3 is CASSGRGGIGYEKLFF. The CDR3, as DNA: TGTGCCAGCAGTGGCCGTGGGGGGATTGGATATGAAAAACTGTTTTTT.

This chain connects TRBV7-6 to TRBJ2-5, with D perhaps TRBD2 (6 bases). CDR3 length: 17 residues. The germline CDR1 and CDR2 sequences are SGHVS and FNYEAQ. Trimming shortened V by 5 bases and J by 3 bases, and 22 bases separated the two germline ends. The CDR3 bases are TGTGCCAGCAGCCCCGATCCGGGAGCGAGGCCAGAAGAGACCCAGTACTTC. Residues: CASSPDPGARPEETQYF.

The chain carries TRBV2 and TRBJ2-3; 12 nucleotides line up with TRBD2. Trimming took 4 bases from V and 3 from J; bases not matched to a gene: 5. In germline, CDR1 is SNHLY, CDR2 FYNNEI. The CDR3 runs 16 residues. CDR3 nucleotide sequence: TGTGCCAGCAGTGCACTAGCGGGAGGAGGGACAGATACGCAGTATTTT. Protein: CASSALAGGGTDTQYF.

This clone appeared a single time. The CDR3 spells CASSPVQRETKQYF. DNA of the CDR3: TGTGCCAGCTCACCAGTCCAGCGGGAGACCAAGCAGTACTTC. This chain connects TRBV18 to TRBJ2-7; TRBD2 aligns across 8 bases. Trimming removed 2 bases from V and 8 bases from J; junction bases left unmatched: 8. Per germline, CDR1 KGHSH and CDR2 LQKENI. CDR3 length: 14 residues.

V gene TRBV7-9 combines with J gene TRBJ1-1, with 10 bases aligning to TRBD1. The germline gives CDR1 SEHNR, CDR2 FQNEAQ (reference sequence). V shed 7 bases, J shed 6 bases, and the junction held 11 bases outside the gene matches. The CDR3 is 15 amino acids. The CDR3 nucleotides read TGTGCCAGCACCGATCCGGGACAGGGGCAGGCTGAAGCTTTCTTT. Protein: CASTDPGQGQAEAFF.

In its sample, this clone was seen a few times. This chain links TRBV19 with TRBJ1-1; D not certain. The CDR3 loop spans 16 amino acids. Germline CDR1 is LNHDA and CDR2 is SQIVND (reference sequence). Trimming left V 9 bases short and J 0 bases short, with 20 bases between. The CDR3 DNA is TGTGCCAGCAAATCCTACACCTACAGCATGAACACTGAAGCTTTCTTT. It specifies CASKSYTYSMNTEAFF. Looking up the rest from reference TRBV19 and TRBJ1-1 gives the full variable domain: DGGITQSPKYLFRKEGQNVTLSCEQNLNHDAMYWYRQDPGQGLRLIYYSQIVNDFQKGDIAEGYSVSREKKESFPLTVTSAQKNPTAFYLCASKSYTYSMNTEAFFGQGTRLTVV.

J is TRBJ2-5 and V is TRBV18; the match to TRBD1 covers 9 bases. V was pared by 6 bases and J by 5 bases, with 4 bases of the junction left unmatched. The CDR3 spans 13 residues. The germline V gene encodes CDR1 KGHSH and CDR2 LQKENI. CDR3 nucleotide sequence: TGTGCCAGCTCCCTGGGGACAGGGGAGACCCAGTACTTC. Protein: CASSLGTGETQYF.

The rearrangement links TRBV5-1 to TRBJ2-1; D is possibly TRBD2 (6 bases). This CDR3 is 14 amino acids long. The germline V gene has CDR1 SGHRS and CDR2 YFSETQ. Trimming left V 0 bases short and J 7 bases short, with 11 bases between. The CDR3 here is CASSLGPGVNEQFF. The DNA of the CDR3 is TGCGCCAGCAGCTTGGGACCGGGAGTGAATGAGCAGTTCTTC.

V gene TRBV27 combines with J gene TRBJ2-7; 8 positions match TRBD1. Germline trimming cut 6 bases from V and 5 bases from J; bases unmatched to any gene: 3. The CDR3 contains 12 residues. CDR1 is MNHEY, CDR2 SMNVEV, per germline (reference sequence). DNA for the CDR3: TGTGCCAGCAGGGACAGGGCACACGAGCAGTACTTC. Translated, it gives CASRDRAHEQYF.

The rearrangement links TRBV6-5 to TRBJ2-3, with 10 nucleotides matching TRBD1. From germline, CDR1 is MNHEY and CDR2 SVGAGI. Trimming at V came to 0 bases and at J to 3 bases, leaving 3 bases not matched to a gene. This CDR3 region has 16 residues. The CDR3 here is CASSYSSGQGTDTQYF. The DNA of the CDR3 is TGTGCCAGCAGTTACTCATCGGGACAGGGGACAGATACGCAGTATTTT.

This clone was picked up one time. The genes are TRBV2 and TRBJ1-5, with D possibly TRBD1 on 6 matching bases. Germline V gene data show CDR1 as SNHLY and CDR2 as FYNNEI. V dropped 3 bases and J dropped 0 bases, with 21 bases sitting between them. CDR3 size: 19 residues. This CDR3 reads CASSDGQLNKYDSNQPQHF. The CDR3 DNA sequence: TGTGCCAGCAGTGATGGACAGCTCAATAAATACGATAGCAATCAGCCCCAGCATTTT.

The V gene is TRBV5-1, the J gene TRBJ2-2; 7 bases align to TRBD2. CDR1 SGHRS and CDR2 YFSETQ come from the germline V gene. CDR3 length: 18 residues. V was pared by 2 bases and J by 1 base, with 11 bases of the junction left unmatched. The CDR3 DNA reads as TGCGCCAGCAGCTTAATCAGTCGGGCTAGCGGGAACACCGGGGAGCTGTTTTTT. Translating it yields CASSLISRASGNTGELFF. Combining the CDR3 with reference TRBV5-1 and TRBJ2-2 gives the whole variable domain KAGVTQTPRYLIKTRGQQVTLSCSPISGHRSVSWYQQTPGQGLQFLFEYFSETQRNKGNFPGRFSGRQFSNSRSEMNVSTLELGDSALYLCASSLISRASGNTGELFFGEGSRLTVL.

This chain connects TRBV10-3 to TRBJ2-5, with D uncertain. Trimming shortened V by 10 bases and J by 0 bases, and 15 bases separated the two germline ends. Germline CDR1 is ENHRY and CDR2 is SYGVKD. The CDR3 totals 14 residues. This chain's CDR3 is CASPQARYQETQYF. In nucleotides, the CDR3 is TGTGCCAGTCCGCAGGCACGGTACCAAGAGACCCAGTACTTC.

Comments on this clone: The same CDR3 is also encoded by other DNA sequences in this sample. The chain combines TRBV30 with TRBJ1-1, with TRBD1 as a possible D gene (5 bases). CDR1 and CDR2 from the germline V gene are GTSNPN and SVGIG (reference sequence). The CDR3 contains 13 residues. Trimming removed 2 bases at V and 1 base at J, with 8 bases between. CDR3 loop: CAWSRQTNTEAFF. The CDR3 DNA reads TGTGCCTGGAGTAGACAGACGAACACTGAAGCTTTCTTT.

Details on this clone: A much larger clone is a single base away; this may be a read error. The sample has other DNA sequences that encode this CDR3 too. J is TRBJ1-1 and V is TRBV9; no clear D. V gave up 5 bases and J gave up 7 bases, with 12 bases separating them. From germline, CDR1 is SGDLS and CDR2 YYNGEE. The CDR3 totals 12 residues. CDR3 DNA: TGTGCCAGCAGTGTGATGGGAGGTGAAGCTTTCTTT. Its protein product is CASSVMGGEAFF.

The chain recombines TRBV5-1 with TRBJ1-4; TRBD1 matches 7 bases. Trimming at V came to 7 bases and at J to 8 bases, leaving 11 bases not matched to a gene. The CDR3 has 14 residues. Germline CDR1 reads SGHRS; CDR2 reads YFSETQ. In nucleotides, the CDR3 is TGCGCCAGCGCTAACGACAGGGTAGGGGAAAAACTGTTTTTT. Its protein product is CASANDRVGEKLFF.

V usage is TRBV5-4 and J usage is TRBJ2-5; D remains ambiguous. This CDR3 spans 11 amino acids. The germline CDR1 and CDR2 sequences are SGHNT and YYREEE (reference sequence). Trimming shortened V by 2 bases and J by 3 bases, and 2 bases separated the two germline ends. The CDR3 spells CASSFEETQYF. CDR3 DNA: TGTGCCAGCAGCTTCGAAGAGACCCAGTACTTC. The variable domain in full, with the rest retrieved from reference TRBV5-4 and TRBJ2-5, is ETGVTQSPTHLIKTRGQQVTLRCSSQSGHNTVSWYQQALGQGPQFIFQYYREEENGRGNFPPRFSGLQFPNYSSELNVNALELDDSALYLCASSFEETQYFGPGTRLLVL.

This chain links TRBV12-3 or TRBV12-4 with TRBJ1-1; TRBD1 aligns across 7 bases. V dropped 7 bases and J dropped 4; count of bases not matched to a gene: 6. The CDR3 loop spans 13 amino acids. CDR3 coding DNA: TGTGCCAGCAACAGACAGGGTTTCACTGAAGCTTTCTTT. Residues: CASNRQGFTEAFF.